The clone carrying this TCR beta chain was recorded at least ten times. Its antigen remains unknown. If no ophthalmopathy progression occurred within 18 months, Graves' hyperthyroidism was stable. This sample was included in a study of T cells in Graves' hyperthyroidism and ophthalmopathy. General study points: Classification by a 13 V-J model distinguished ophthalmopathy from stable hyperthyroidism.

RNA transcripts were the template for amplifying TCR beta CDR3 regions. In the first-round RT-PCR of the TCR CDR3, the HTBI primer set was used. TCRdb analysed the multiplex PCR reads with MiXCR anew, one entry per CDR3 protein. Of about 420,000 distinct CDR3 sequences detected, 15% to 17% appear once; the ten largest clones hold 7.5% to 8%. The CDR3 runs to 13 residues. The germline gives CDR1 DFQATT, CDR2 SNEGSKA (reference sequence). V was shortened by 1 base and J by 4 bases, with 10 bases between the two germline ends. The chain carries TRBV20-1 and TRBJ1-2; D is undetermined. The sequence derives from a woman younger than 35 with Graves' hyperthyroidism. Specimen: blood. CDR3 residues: CSARGGESYGYTF. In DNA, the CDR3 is TGCAGTGCTAGAGGCGGGGAGTCCTATGGCTACACCTTC.